The 14 T cell receptor beta chains listed next were all sequenced from one sample in a study of Ad26.COV2.S vaccination and SARS-CoV-2 variants. The repertoire was sequenced with immunoSEQ multiplex PCR; TCRdb's copy has only in-frame clones and lacks some. The sample holds 350,000 to 450,000 clones, about 92% seen once. The source material was peripheral blood, sampled after recovery from COVID-19. These receptors were obtained from a human donor who had recovered from COVID-19.

The CDR3 DNA reads TGTGCCAGTAGGTTGGGGGAAAGTGGCTACACCTTC. Its translation: CASRLGESGYTF. The V call is TRBV19, the J call TRBJ1-2; tentatively, D is TRBD1 (5 bases). Per the germline V gene, CDR1 is LNHDA and CDR2 is SQIVND (reference sequence). V lost 6 bases to trimming and J lost 7 bases, with 12 bases between them. CDR3 size: 12 residues.

As concerns this clone: This sample also contains other DNA sequences that code for the same CDR3. V is TRBV9 and J is TRBJ2-3, with no clear D. This CDR3 has 13 amino acids. Germline V CDR1 and CDR2: SGDLS, YYNGEE. Trimming cost V 0 bases and J 3 bases, with 5 bases left between them. The CDR3, as DNA: TGTGCCAGCAGCGTAGGGCCGACAGATACGCAGTATTTT. Translated: CASSVGPTDTQYF.

This clone has just one count. The sample holds other DNA sequences that translate to the same CDR3. This chain connects TRBV5-1 to TRBJ1-4; D is uncertain. Germline-derived CDR1 and CDR2 are SGHRS and YFSETQ. This CDR3 spans 15 amino acids. Trimming cost V 0 bases and J 0 bases, with 6 bases left between them. Written as DNA, the CDR3 is TGCGCCAGCAGCTTGGTGACTGCAACTAATGAAAAACTGTTTTTT. This sequence encodes CASSLVTATNEKLFF.

The chain links TRBV19 to TRBJ2-3; possible D gene TRBD2, 5 bases. Trimming cost V 2 bases and J 0 bases, with 15 bases left between them. The CDR3 covers 17 residues. The germline V gene has CDR1 LNHDA and CDR2 SQIVND (reference sequence). This CDR3 reads CASSIHFQAVSTDTQYF. The DNA of the CDR3 is TGTGCCAGTAGTATACACTTCCAAGCGGTGAGCACAGATACGCAGTATTTT.

The chain has TRBV5-4 and TRBJ2-3; the match to TRBD1 covers 7 bases. V was clipped by 2 bases and J by 6 bases; unmatched bases: 12. CDR3 length: 16 amino acids. The germline V gene has CDR1 SGHNT and CDR2 YYREEE (reference sequence). The CDR3 DNA is TGTGCCAGCAGCTTCTACAGGGGTGCCGCCTCGGATACGCAGTATTTT. Its translation is CASSFYRGAASDTQYF.

The chain carries TRBV12-5 and TRBJ2-7, with 9 nucleotides matching TRBD2. Trimming removed 2 bases from V and 6 bases from J; junction bases left unmatched: 8. This CDR3 comprises 15 residues. CDR1 and CDR2 (germline): LGHNT, FRNRAP. The CDR3 DNA follows: TGTGCTAGTGGTTTGTTTAGCGGGGGCCACGGCGAGCAGTACTTC. It codes for CASGLFSGGHGEQYF.

A note on this clone: Other nucleotide sequences in the sample specify the same CDR3. This rearrangement joins TRBV5-5 to TRBJ2-7, with TRBD1 as a possible D gene (6 bases). V dropped 1 base and J dropped 1 base, with 6 bases sitting between them. In germline, CDR1 is SGHKS, CDR2 YYEKEE (reference sequence). The CDR3 spans 13 residues. The CDR3 DNA is TGTGCCAGCAGCTTGACAGGGTCCTACGAGCAGTACTTC. Its translation: CASSLTGSYEQYF.

The gene calls are TRBV7-9 and TRBJ1-1; D not resolved. V was shortened by 0 bases and J by 10 bases, with 9 bases between the two germline ends. Germline CDR1 SEHNR, CDR2 FQNEAQ (reference sequence). The CDR3 has 12 amino acids. The CDR3 DNA is TGTGCCAGCAGCTTAGCGGGGAATGGAGCTTTCTTT. It translates to CASSLAGNGAFF.

The chain employs TRBV7-2 and TRBJ2-5; D unresolved. This CDR3 region has 14 residues. V dropped 5 bases and J dropped 2 bases, with 12 bases sitting between them. From germline, CDR1 is SGHTA and CDR2 FQGNSA. For the CDR3, the DNA is TGTGCCAGCAGCCCTCCCGACGGACAAGAGACCCAGTACTTC. This translates into CASSPPDGQETQYF.

V gene TRBV10-3 combines with J gene TRBJ1-1; tentative D call: TRBD1 (6 bases). Germline CDR1 ENHRY, CDR2 SYGVKD. CDR3 length: 14 residues. Trimming took off 3 bases at V and 3 bases at J, with 11 bases between the two ends. CDR3 in DNA: TGTGCCATCAGTGACCTACAGGGATACACTGAAGCTTTCTTT. Residues: CAISDLQGYTEAFF.

This chain joins TRBV11-3 and TRBJ2-7; 7 bases align to TRBD1. V was pared by 4 bases and J by 1 base, with 22 bases of the junction left unmatched. Germline V lookup: CDR1 SGHNT, CDR2 YENEEA. This CDR3 is built from 20 residues. CDR3 DNA sequence: TGTGCCAGCAGCTATTTCCCATGCCCCGCCCGCCCAGGGGGTTCCTACGAGCAGTACTTC. Its protein product is CASSYFPCPARPGGSYEQYF.

This chain links TRBV5-6 with TRBJ1-6; TRBD1 matches 7 bases. Per germline, CDR1 SGHDT and CDR2 YYEEEE. The CDR3 runs to 15 residues. V lost 2 bases to trimming and J lost 2 bases; unmatched junction nucleotides: 1. The chain's CDR3 is CASSFGTAYNSPLHF. The CDR3 nucleotides read TGTGCCAGCAGCTTTGGGACAGCCTATAATTCACCCCTCCACTTT. Full variable domain (missing parts from reference TRBV5-6 and TRBJ1-6): DAGVTQSPTHLIKTRGQQVTLRCSPKSGHDTVSWYQQALGQGPQFIFQYYEEEERQRGNFPDRFSGHQFPNYSSELNVNALLLGDSALYLCASSFGTAYNSPLHFGNGTRLTVT.

The CDR3 loop is CASSAGTGGELFF. CDR3 DNA: TGTGCCAGCAGCGCCGGGACAGGCGGGGAGCTGTTTTTT. This rearrangement joins TRBV5-4 to TRBJ2-2; the match to TRBD1 covers 8 bases. Germline CDR1 SGHNT, CDR2 YYREEE (reference sequence). The CDR3 covers 13 residues. The ends lost 4 bases at V and 7 bases at J; junction bases unmatched: 3.

The J gene is TRBJ2-2, the V gene TRBV2; D is undetermined. With 4 bases removed from V and 1 base from J, the gap between germline ends came to 10 bases. Germline V gene lookup returns CDR1 SNHLY and CDR2 FYNNEI. This CDR3 spans 15 amino acids. The CDR3 spells CASSGKTLNTGELFF. DNA for the CDR3: TGTGCCAGCAGTGGCAAGACTTTGAACACCGGGGAGCTGTTTTTT.